The 25 T cell receptor beta chains in this list originate from one sample, sequenced in a study of blood T cell repertoires in COVID-19. The repertoire was sequenced with immunoSEQ multiplex PCR; TCRdb's copy has only in-frame clones and lacks some. The data show approximately 64,000 clones, with approximately 90% seen just once and about 9.5% held by the top ten. Sequencing was carried out using PBMCs or T cells enriched from blood (not recorded which). The receptors come from a woman in her thirties or forties who had recovered from COVID-19.

V is TRBV5-1 and J is TRBJ1-1; D gene unclear. CDR1 SGHRS and CDR2 YFSETQ come from the germline V gene. CDR3 length: 16 residues. V was clipped by 0 bases and J by 1 base, with 13 bases between them. In nucleotides, the CDR3 is TGCGCCAGCAGCTTGGCTTTTGGGAGGCGGAACACTGAAGCTTTCTTT. Translating gives CASSLAFGRRNTEAFF.

This clone was counted once. V gene TRBV7-9 combines with J gene TRBJ2-3; 7 bases agree with TRBD2. V dropped 7 bases and J dropped 1; count of bases not matched to a gene: 5. This CDR3 is built from 14 residues. Germline lookup yields CDR1 SEHNR and CDR2 FQNEAQ (reference sequence). CDR3 sequence reads: CASTVGGGTDTQYF. The CDR3 DNA reads as TGTGCCAGCACTGTTGGGGGGGGCACAGATACGCAGTATTTT.

The chain uses TRBV3-1 (or the pseudogene TRBV3-2) and TRBJ1-2; D unclear. The germline V gene has CDR1 LGHDT and CDR2 YNNKEL (reference sequence). V dropped 0 bases and J dropped 4 bases, with 6 bases sitting between them. CDR3 length equals 13 residues. The DNA for the CDR3 is TGTGCCAGCAGCCAAGAAGAGGCCTATGGCTACACCTTC. This sequence encodes CASSQEEAYGYTF.

This chain connects TRBV11-2 to TRBJ2-2; 9 bases match TRBD1. The germline V gene encodes CDR1 SGHAT and CDR2 FQNNGV. V gave up 4 bases and J gave up 5 bases; unmatched junction bases: 5. The CDR3 totals 15 residues. CDR3 region: CASSSLQGATGELFF. The DNA for the CDR3 is TGTGCCAGCAGCTCGCTACAGGGGGCGACCGGGGAGCTGTTTTTT.

This chain connects TRBV6-2 or TRBV6-3 to TRBJ1-5; D is possibly TRBD1 (5 bases). V was trimmed by 5 bases and J by 3 bases, leaving 14 bases between them. Germline loops: CDR1 MNHEY, CDR2 SVGEGT. The CDR3 runs 15 residues. DNA for the CDR3: TGTGCCAGCAGTCACGGGGGTCAGTTCAATCAGCCCCAGCATTTT. Encoded protein: CASSHGGQFNQPQHF.

This clone is a singleton in its sample. The genes are TRBV18 and TRBJ1-2; the match to TRBD1 covers 7 bases. From germline, CDR1 is KGHSH and CDR2 LQKENI. This CDR3 comprises 15 residues. Losses at the gene ends were 8 bases for V and 4 bases for J; bases not matched to a gene: 13. Here the CDR3 reads CASTWRTGPGYGYTF. The CDR3 nucleotides are TGTGCCAGCACGTGGCGGACAGGCCCGGGCTATGGCTACACCTTC.

The chain uses TRBV6-5 and TRBJ1-4, with 7 bases matching TRBD1. Germline trimming cut 7 bases from V and 10 bases from J; bases unmatched to any gene: 15. The CDR3 totals 15 residues. Germline values: CDR1 MNHEY, CDR2 SVGAGI. This chain's CDR3 is CASTSSGQGGRKLFF. The CDR3 nucleotides are TGTGCCAGCACCTCATCTGGGCAGGGGGGAAGAAAACTGTTTTTT.

This clone was seen only a few times. V and J are TRBV27 and TRBJ1-1; TRBD1 matches 7 bases. The trim removed 10 bases at V and 0 bases at J, leaving 8 bases unmatched. Germline V gene lookup returns CDR1 MNHEY and CDR2 SMNVEV (reference sequence). This CDR3 is built from 14 residues. As DNA, the CDR3 is TGTGCCACGAAAACACAGGGGCTGAACACTGAAGCTTTCTTT. The encoded protein is CATKTQGLNTEAFF.

The rearrangement uses TRBV3-1 (or the pseudogene TRBV3-2) and TRBJ1-3, with a tentative D call TRBD1 (6 bases). This CDR3 is built from 15 residues. Per germline, CDR1 LGHDT and CDR2 YNNKEL (reference sequence). The germline V and J ends were trimmed by 5 bases and 1 base, with 12 bases remaining between them. The chain's CDR3 is CASSKTGDSGNTIYF. The CDR3 DNA follows: TGTGCCAGCAGCAAGACAGGCGATTCTGGAAACACCATATATTTT.

V gene TRBV5-1 combines with J gene TRBJ1-2; 10 nucleotides agree with TRBD1. Trimming removed 4 bases from V and 5 bases from J; junction bases left unmatched: 8. This CDR3 spans 15 amino acids. From germline, CDR1 is SGHRS and CDR2 YFSETQ. CDR3 bases: TGCGCCAGCAGCGGAGCCGGGACAGGGGATTATGGCTACACCTTC. Residues: CASSGAGTGDYGYTF.

The chain combines TRBV24-1 with TRBJ2-3; the match to TRBD1 covers 11 bases. V lost 1 base and J lost 1; bases outside the gene matches: 3. Germline lookup yields CDR1 KGHDR and CDR2 SFDVKD. The CDR3 consists of 17 residues. CDR3: CATSDFRGQGGTDTQYF. The CDR3 DNA reads TGTGCCACCAGTGATTTCCGGGGACAGGGGGGCACAGATACGCAGTATTTT.

V is TRBV27 and J is TRBJ1-1; 10 bases match TRBD1. Germline V gives CDR1 MNHEY, CDR2 SMNVEV (reference sequence). The CDR3 extends over 15 amino acids. V gave up 4 bases and J gave up 1 base; unmatched junction bases: 3. CDR3 sequence reads: CASSSRTGGNTEAFF. In nucleotides, the CDR3 is TGTGCCAGCAGTTCCAGGACAGGGGGGAACACTGAAGCTTTCTTT.

This chain connects TRBV2 to TRBJ2-5, with TRBD2 matching over 10 bases. Germline V gives CDR1 SNHLY, CDR2 FYNNEI. V was clipped by 7 bases and J by 4 bases; unmatched bases: 15. This CDR3 contains 17 residues. CDR3 loop: CASTTRPQAGGPETQYF. In DNA form, the CDR3 reads TGTGCCAGCACCACCCGTCCGCAAGCGGGGGGGCCAGAGACCCAGTACTTC. Full variable domain (missing parts from reference TRBV2 and TRBJ2-5): EPEVTQTPSHQVTQMGQEVILRCVPISNHLYFYWYRQILGQKVEFLVSFYNNEISEKSEIFDDQFSVERPDGSNFTLKIRSTKLEDSAMYFCASTTRPQAGGPETQYFGPGTRLLVL.

The CDR3 protein is CASSLADRNIQYF. The CDR3 DNA sequence: TGTGCCAGCAGTTTAGCGGACAGGAACATTCAGTACTTC. J is TRBJ2-4 and V is TRBV12-3 or TRBV12-4, with TRBD1 matching 7 bases. This CDR3 is built from 13 residues. The ends lost 0 bases at V and 7 bases at J; junction bases unmatched: 0.

The chain is built from TRBV6-5 and TRBJ1-2, with D possibly being TRBD1 (5 bases). CDR3 length equals 13 residues. Germline lookup yields CDR1 MNHEY and CDR2 SVGAGI. V was trimmed by 7 bases and J by 4 bases, leaving 13 bases between them. The CDR3 bases are TGTGCCAGCACCCCAGGGATCCCCTATGGCTACACCTTC. It yields the protein CASTPGIPYGYTF.

V and J are TRBV6-1 and TRBJ1-2; D uncertain. Germline CDR1 MNHNS, CDR2 SASEGT. The V end lost 3 bases, the J end lost 7 bases, and 9 bases lay between the germline ends. The CDR3 extends over 12 amino acids. CDR3 sequence: CASSESGIGYTF. CDR3 nucleotides: TGTGCCAGCAGTGAGTCCGGGATTGGCTACACCTTC.

The chain has TRBV7-9 and TRBJ2-2; TRBD1 agrees at 7 bases. The germline CDR1 and CDR2 sequences are SEHNR and FQNEAQ (reference sequence). The CDR3 totals 15 residues. The trim removed 5 bases at V and 0 bases at J, leaving 3 bases unmatched. CDR3 sequence: CASSRDSANTGELFF. The CDR3 DNA follows: TGTGCCAGCAGCCGGGACAGCGCGAACACCGGGGAGCTGTTTTTT. The full variable domain, with the rest looked up from reference TRBV7-9 and TRBJ2-2, is DTGVSQNPRHKITKRGQNVTFRCDPISEHNRLYWYRQTLGQGPEFLTYFQNEAQLEKSRLLSDRFSAERPKGSFSTLEIQRTEQGDSAMYLCASSRDSANTGELFFGEGSRLTVL.

The chain carries TRBV5-1 and TRBJ2-7; a weak D match, TRBD1 (6 bases). Germline lookup yields CDR1 SGHRS and CDR2 YFSETQ. There are 14 residues in the CDR3. Trimming cost V 0 bases and J 1 base, with 8 bases left between them. The CDR3 nucleotides are TGCGCCAGCAGCTTGGGGACAGATTCCTACGAGCAGTACTTC. Residues: CASSLGTDSYEQYF. Full variable domain (rest looked up from reference TRBV5-1 and TRBJ2-7): KAGVTQTPRYLIKTRGQQVTLSCSPISGHRSVSWYQQTPGQGLQFLFEYFSETQRNKGNFPGRFSGRQFSNSRSEMNVSTLELGDSALYLCASSLGTDSYEQYFGPGTRLTVT.

This clone appeared a few times. The V gene is TRBV28, the J gene TRBJ1-5; D not certain. CDR3 length equals 12 residues. Germline CDR1 reads MDHEN; CDR2 reads SYDVKM. Trimming pared 7 bases from V and 4 bases from J, leaving 8 bases between. The CDR3 is CASNRGNQPQHF. In nucleotides, the CDR3 is TGTGCCAGCAATAGAGGGAATCAGCCCCAGCATTTT.

The V call is TRBV9, the J call TRBJ2-2, with no clear D. Trimming stripped 6 bases from V and 0 bases from J, with 3 bases between. From germline, CDR1 is SGDLS and CDR2 YYNGEE. This CDR3 spans 12 amino acids. DNA for the CDR3: TGTGCCAGCAATACGAACACCGGGGAGCTGTTTTTT. This gives the protein CASNTNTGELFF.

The genes are TRBV7-6 and TRBJ2-5, with TRBD2 matching 12 bases. Germline V gene data show CDR1 as SGHVS and CDR2 as FNYEAQ. J lost 0 bases, V lost 6 bases, and 2 bases had no gene match. This CDR3 spans 15 amino acids. In DNA, the CDR3 is TGTGCCAGCAGTGGACTAGCGGGGAACCAAGAGACCCAGTACTTC. It yields the protein CASSGLAGNQETQYF. The full variable domain, completed using reference TRBV7-6 and TRBJ2-5, is GAGVSQSPRYKVTKRGQDVALRCDPISGHVSLYWYRQALGQGPEFLTYFNYEAQQDKSGLPNDRFSAERPEGSISTLTIQRTEQRDSAMYRCASSGLAGNQETQYFGPGTRLLVL.

This chain links TRBV6-5 with TRBJ1-1; weak D call: TRBD1 (5 bases). V was trimmed by 5 bases and J by 1 base, leaving 8 bases between them. This CDR3 has 13 amino acids. From germline, CDR1 is MNHEY and CDR2 SVGAGI. CDR3 region: CASSRGENTEAFF. The CDR3 DNA sequence: TGTGCCAGCAGTCGGGGGGAGAACACTGAAGCTTTCTTT.

This rearrangement joins TRBV3-1 (or the pseudogene TRBV3-2) to TRBJ1-5; D might be TRBD1 (5 bases). Germline loops: CDR1 LGHDT, CDR2 YNNKEL (reference sequence). The CDR3 is 15 residues long. Trimming stripped 0 bases from V and 5 bases from J, with 11 bases between. CDR3 DNA sequence: TGTGCCAGCAGCCAAGAACCGGGGGGGTATCAGCCCCAGCATTTT. This translates into CASSQEPGGYQPQHF.

The genes are TRBV5-1 and TRBJ1-5; maybe TRBD1 (5 bases). V lost 0 bases and J lost 2, with 12 bases in between. CDR3 length equals 16 residues. The germline gives CDR1 SGHRS, CDR2 YFSETQ. CDR3 loop: CASSLGPGVGNQPQHF. The CDR3 nucleotides read TGCGCCAGCAGCTTGGGTCCGGGGGTAGGCAATCAGCCCCAGCATTTT.

The chain combines TRBV27 with TRBJ1-2; D is ambiguous. Trimming cost V 2 bases and J 3 bases, with 10 bases left between them. CDR1 and CDR2 (germline): MNHEY, SMNVEV (reference sequence). This CDR3 is 14 amino acids long. The CDR3 region is CASSLGMGDYGYTF. The CDR3 DNA reads TGTGCCAGCAGTTTAGGTATGGGAGACTATGGCTACACCTTC.